The T cell receptor (beta chain) under discussion was sequenced for a study of T cells in Graves' hyperthyroidism and ophthalmopathy. Per the germline V gene, CDR1 is ENHRY and CDR2 is SYGVKD. The CDR3 covers 14 residues. The germline V and J ends were trimmed by 5 bases and 0 bases, with 10 bases remaining between them. This clonotype showed up many times. Antigen specificity is unknown. Study results and caveats: In the analysis, a 13 V-J model separated ophthalmopathy from stable hyperthyroidism.

Amplification of TCR beta CDR3 regions used RNA as the template. The HTBI primer set was used in a first-round RT-PCR of the TCR CDR3. TCRdb re-called the multiplex PCR reads with MiXCR, one entry per CDR3 protein. The table shows under 800,000 distinct CDR3 sequences, with approximately 14% occurring only once. Clinicians diagnosed patients from clinical symptoms, serum thyroxine and TRAb, thyroid ultrasound and orbital computed tomography. Material: blood. The TCR originated in a woman aged 18 to 35 with Graves' hyperthyroidism. The chain uses TRBV10-3 and TRBJ1-1, with D perhaps TRBD1 (6 bases). CDR3 sequence: CAISMGAVNTEAFF. For the CDR3, the DNA is TGTGCCATCAGTATGGGGGCGGTGAACACTGAAGCTTTCTTT.